The 26 T cell receptor beta chains reported below all come from one sample, sequenced in a study of cytomegalovirus exposure and HLA in healthy donors. The PCR made use of 60 Vbeta and 13 Jbeta primers. The repertoire was sequenced with immunoSEQ multiplex PCR; TCRdb's copy has only in-frame clones and lacks some. This table holds around 99,000 clones, less than 85% found once. Sample: PBMCs. The source of these receptors is a young man in good health and CMV-seronegative.

This clone was observed a single time. This chain links TRBV18 with TRBJ2-5; D remains unclear. CDR3 length equals 11 residues. V shed 9 bases and J shed 4 bases, with 9 bases lying between them. Germline CDR1 is KGHSH and CDR2 is LQKENI. CDR3 coding DNA: TGTGCCAGTGACGCAGGAGAGACCCAGTACTTC. The encoded protein is CASDAGETQYF.

The chain joins TRBV19 to TRBJ1-5; 10 bases fit TRBD1. Germline V gene sequence: CDR1 LNHDA, CDR2 SQIVND (reference sequence). V was pared by 5 bases and J by 7 bases, with 14 bases of the junction left unmatched. CDR3 length: 17 residues. The CDR3 bases are TGTGCCAGTAGTGCGGGACAGGGGCCCCGGGGGGGGCAGCCCCAGCATTTT. It translates to CASSAGQGPRGGQPQHF.

The chain uses TRBV29-1 and TRBJ1-2; TRBD1 might be the D (5 bases). The CDR3 runs to 14 residues. V lost 0 bases and J 2 bases, leaving 10 bases between the germline ends. CDR1 is SQVTM and CDR2 is ANQGSEA in the germline V gene. The CDR3 loop reads CSVEDKQGNYGYTF. The CDR3 region has the DNA TGCAGCGTTGAAGATAAGCAGGGCAACTATGGCTACACCTTC.

The V gene is TRBV5-8, the J gene TRBJ2-7; maybe TRBD2 (5 bases). Germline CDR1 SGHTS, CDR2 YDEGEE. The V gene lost 7 bases and the J gene lost 0 bases, with 14 bases spanning the gap. This CDR3 is 14 amino acids long. The CDR3 sequence: CASGDGLTSYEQYF. The DNA of the CDR3 is TGTGCCAGCGGAGACGGACTCACCTCCTACGAGCAGTACTTC. Based on the CDR3 plus reference TRBV5-8 and TRBJ2-7, the full variable domain is EAGVTQSPTHLIKTRGQQATLRCSPISGHTSVYWYQQALGLGLQFLLWYDEGEERNRGNFPPRFSGRQFPNYSSELNVNALELEDSALYLCASGDGLTSYEQYFGPGTRLTVT.

The rearrangement joins TRBV18 to TRBJ1-5; TRBD1 matches at 9 bases. V lost 3 bases and J lost 5; bases outside the gene matches: 5. The CDR3 is made up of 15 amino acids. Per germline, CDR1 KGHSH and CDR2 LQKENI. CDR3 in DNA: TGTGCCAGCTCACCCCGGACAGGGGCCGATCAGCCCCAGCATTTT. Protein product: CASSPRTGADQPQHF.

The chain carries TRBV29-1 and TRBJ2-7; 10 bases are a match to TRBD2. V shed 5 bases, J shed 0 bases, and the junction held 1 base outside the gene matches. The CDR3 runs to 13 residues. Germline loops: CDR1 SQVTM, CDR2 ANQGSEA. The DNA of the CDR3 is TGCAGCGTTCGGACTAGCGGCTCCTACGAGCAGTACTTC. Its protein product is CSVRTSGSYEQYF.

The V call is TRBV7-3, the J call TRBJ2-2, with 7 positions matching TRBD1. Germline values: CDR1 SGHTA, CDR2 FQGTGA. Trimming at V came to 5 bases and at J to 4 bases, leaving 10 bases not matched to a gene. The CDR3 has 16 amino acids. The CDR3 loop is CASSQGRDRATGELFF. CDR3 nucleotides: TGTGCCAGCAGCCAGGGTCGGGACAGAGCCACCGGGGAGCTGTTTTTT.

The chain uses TRBV7-9 and TRBJ1-1; 8 bases are shared with TRBD1. This CDR3 contains 15 residues. Germline V gene data show CDR1 as SEHNR and CDR2 as FQNEAQ (reference sequence). Unmatched junction bases numbered 10, after V lost 5 bases and J lost 5 bases. The CDR3 region has the DNA TGTGCCAGCAGCCCCCCGGACAGGGAGTGGACTGAAGCTTTCTTT. Translated: CASSPPDREWTEAFF.

The V gene is TRBV5-4, the J gene TRBJ1-2; D perhaps matches TRBD1 (5 bases). V was clipped by 0 bases and J by 0 bases, with 9 bases between them. CDR1 is SGHNT and CDR2 is YYREEE in the germline V gene (reference sequence). The CDR3 is 15 residues long. In nucleotides, the CDR3 is TGTGCCAGCAGCTTGGCGGACATTTCTAACTATGGCTACACCTTC. Residues: CASSLADISNYGYTF.

This CDR3 is CASSSAPGSSYNEQFF. The DNA of the CDR3 is TGTGCCAGCAGCTCCGCCCCAGGAAGCTCCTACAATGAGCAGTTCTTC. V usage is TRBV7-7 and J usage is TRBJ2-1, with no clear D. Looked up from germline, CDR1 is SSHAT and CDR2 is FNYEAQ (reference sequence). The CDR3 contains 16 residues. Trimming took off 4 bases at V and 0 bases at J, with 13 bases between the two ends.

The chain uses TRBV6-4 and TRBJ2-3; tentatively, D is TRBD2 (5 bases). The CDR3 loop spans 14 amino acids. The V end lost 5 bases, the J end lost 3 bases, and 12 bases lay between the germline ends. Germline CDR1 is MRHNA and CDR2 is SNTAGT. CDR3: CASSNNPGTDTQYF. The CDR3 coding sequence is TGTGCCAGCAGTAACAACCCGGGAACAGATACGCAGTATTTT.

V is TRBV11-2 and J is TRBJ1-2; D not resolved. With 1 base removed from V and 7 bases from J, the gap between germline ends came to 4 bases. Germline V gene lookup returns CDR1 SGHAT and CDR2 FQNNGV. The CDR3 is 11 amino acids. The CDR3 bases are TGTGCCAGCAGCTTAGTAGCTGGCTACACCTTC. Encoded protein: CASSLVAGYTF.

The chain recombines TRBV6-5 with TRBJ1-2; TRBD1 matches 7 bases. The CDR3 spans 14 residues. V was clipped by 5 bases and J by 2 bases; unmatched bases: 5. Germline V gene sequence: CDR1 MNHEY, CDR2 SVGAGI. Here the CDR3 DNA reads TGTGCCAGCAGTCTCGGGACAGTCAACTATGGCTACACCTTC. Its translation: CASSLGTVNYGYTF.

The J gene is TRBJ1-1, the V gene TRBV6-5; D call uncertain. Germline lookup yields CDR1 MNHEY and CDR2 SVGAGI. The CDR3 loop spans 15 amino acids. V lost 2 bases to trimming and J lost 4 bases, with 14 bases between them. The CDR3 coding sequence is TGTGCCAGCAGTTACCGGCAGGTATCGGCCACTGAAGCTTTCTTT. Its translation is CASSYRQVSATEAFF.

For the CDR3, the DNA is TGTGCCAGCAGTCCGCGGACAGGCGCTTACGAGCAGTACTTC. Translation gives CASSPRTGAYEQYF. V gene TRBV27 combines with J gene TRBJ2-7; TRBD1 agrees at 7 bases. CDR3 length equals 14 residues. The J segment lost 4 bases and the V segment lost 5 bases, leaving 8 bases of the junction unmatched. Germline V lookup: CDR1 MNHEY, CDR2 SMNVEV (reference sequence).

The chain couples TRBV27 to TRBJ2-1, with 14 nucleotides matching TRBD2. V lost 1 base and J lost 0; bases outside the gene matches: 14. Germline lookup yields CDR1 MNHEY and CDR2 SMNVEV (reference sequence). The CDR3 consists of 22 residues. Here the CDR3 DNA reads TGTGCCAGCAGTTTATTATTTTCGGGACTAGCGGGAGTCGGGGGCTCCTACAATGAGCAGTTCTTC. Translation: CASSLLFSGLAGVGGSYNEQFF.

V and J are TRBV10-2 and TRBJ1-5, with 9 nucleotides matching TRBD1. Germline V lookup: CDR1 WSHSY, CDR2 SAAADI. The CDR3 contains 14 residues. V lost 2 bases to trimming and J lost 10 bases; unmatched junction nucleotides: 6. CDR3 nucleotides: TGCGCCAGCAGTGAGGGGGACAGGGCTGGCCCCCAGCATTTT. As protein: CASSEGDRAGPQHF.

The chain links TRBV7-6 to TRBJ2-7; tentative D call: TRBD1 (5 bases). The CDR3 length is 13 residues. The germline V gene has CDR1 SGHVS and CDR2 FNYEAQ. V shed 5 bases and J shed 7 bases, with 15 bases lying between them. Here the CDR3 DNA reads TGTGCCAGCAGCCCCGACAGACTTCGGGAGCAGTACTTC. Amino acid sequence: CASSPDRLREQYF.

J is TRBJ1-6 and V is TRBV28, with D unclear. Germline CDR1 and CDR2: MDHEN and SYDVKM. Trimming stripped 5 bases from V and 8 bases from J, with 10 bases between. The CDR3 spans 13 residues. The CDR3, as DNA: TGTGCCAGCAGTGGGGAAGCGGATTCACCCCTCCACTTT. It encodes CASSGEADSPLHF.

The chain carries TRBV19 and TRBJ1-2, with 7 bases lining up with TRBD1. This CDR3 contains 15 residues. V dropped 4 bases and J dropped 3; count of bases not matched to a gene: 8. The germline V gene has CDR1 LNHDA and CDR2 SQIVND (reference sequence). DNA for the CDR3: TGTGCCAGTAGTACCTTACAGGGGCCGGACTATGGCTACACCTTC. Its translation: CASSTLQGPDYGYTF.

The gene calls are TRBV14 and TRBJ2-7, with a weak D call TRBD2 (5 bases). The germline V gene has CDR1 SGHDN and CDR2 FVKESK. V was clipped by 3 bases and J by 6 bases, with 24 bases between them. The CDR3 has 17 amino acids. CDR3 in DNA: TGTGCCAGCAGCCACCCGACGGGGTCGTCTTGGTTCTCCGAGCAGTACTTC. Its protein is CASSHPTGSSWFSEQYF.

The chain links TRBV7-3 to TRBJ2-5; D may be TRBD1 (5 bases). The CDR3 extends over 14 amino acids. Germline lookup yields CDR1 SGHTA and CDR2 FQGTGA. Trimming shortened V by 0 bases and J by 4 bases, and 9 bases separated the two germline ends. The chain's CDR3 is CASSLTGDRETQYF. CDR3 DNA: TGTGCCAGCAGCTTAACGGGCGACAGAGAGACCCAGTACTTC.

This clone was seen a handful of times. V gene TRBV4-2 combines with J gene TRBJ2-5; 7 nucleotides agree with TRBD1. Near its end, the DNA agrees better with TRBJ2-7, so the J call may be wrong. In germline, CDR1 is LGHNA, CDR2 YNFKEQ. The CDR3 loop spans 17 amino acids. DNA for the CDR3: TGTGCCAGCAGCCAAGAGGCGGTGACAGGGCTCTCCTACGAGCAGTACTTC. It codes for CASSQEAVTGLSYEQYF.

The CDR3 region is CASSQRLVAYEQYF. Here the CDR3 DNA reads TGTGCCAGCAGCCAGCGACTGGTAGCCTACGAGCAGTACTTC. The V call is TRBV4-2, the J call TRBJ2-7, with D unresolved. V lost 3 bases and J 2 bases, leaving 11 bases between the germline ends. The CDR3 extends over 14 amino acids. Germline V gives CDR1 LGHNA, CDR2 YNFKEQ.

The chain combines TRBV5-4 with TRBJ2-3; 8 bases map to TRBD2. Germline CDR1 reads SGHNT; CDR2 reads YYREEE (reference sequence). V shed 4 bases and J 0 bases; nucleotides not matched to a gene: 1. This CDR3 contains 14 residues. CDR3 residues: CASSPGGSTDTQYF. The CDR3 DNA reads TGTGCCAGCAGCCCGGGGGGGAGCACAGATACGCAGTATTTT.

A word on this clone: The same CDR3 also results from other DNA sequences found in this sample. Written as DNA, the CDR3 is TGTGCCAGCAGCCGGGGACAGAGCACAGATACGCAGTATTTT. Its protein is CASSRGQSTDTQYF. This chain connects TRBV7-3 to TRBJ2-3; TRBD1 aligns across 7 bases. Germline V gives CDR1 SGHTA, CDR2 FQGTGA. V lost 5 bases, J lost 0 bases, and 2 bases stayed unmatched. The CDR3 loop spans 14 amino acids.